This TCR beta chain was sequenced for a study of neoadjuvant anti-PD-1 for oral cavity cancer (dated by TCRdb to the early 2020s). A note on the overall study: Before undergoing curative-intent surgical resection, most patients got three to four biweekly nivolumab doses at 3 mg/kg. A fourth nivolumab dose was given around day 43 to patients without progression, and definitive surgical resection was performed in those patients on days 50-56. Under RECIST 1.1, patients with complete response, partial response or stable disease were classed as responders, and patients with progression were classed as non-responders. A roughly 33% response rate was observed in the parent correlative cohort, in which approximately 11 patients were included. Study-wide conclusions, independent of this receptor: After neoadjuvant nivolumab, significantly higher T cell clonality (Gini index) was found within PBMCs in non-responders than in responders. Higher pretreatment blood Treg/Th17 ratios correlated with both higher pretreatment blood TCRbeta clonality and lower post-treatment tumor TCRbeta clonality. TCR analyses included only three patients per response group, and the authors called for larger cohorts for validation.

The time point label here, explained by the study, means: after neoadjuvant nivolumab, at surgical resection. Patients were newly diagnosed with stage II-IVA oral cavity squamous cell carcinoma and had received no prior systemic or radiation treatment. The cohort was composed of patients with HPV-negative, locally advanced oral cavity squamous cell carcinoma. Peripheral blood mononuclear cells were analyzed directly, without maintenance or expansion in culture. Samples were obtained from a longitudinal correlative study of a single-arm phase II trial of neoadjuvant nivolumab in oral cavity squamous cell carcinoma. Subject-matched pre- and post-treatment PBMCs and tumors from three responders and three non-responders were subjected to genomic DNA-based TCRbeta sequencing. Peripheral blood mononuclear cells were collected before nivolumab treatment and again after treatment, at the time of surgery. The Maxwell RSC DNA from Cells kit was used to extract genomic DNA from PBMCs.

Details on this clone: No antigen is known for it. Base qualities are not recorded, but no much larger clone differs from it by a single base.

Via the germline V gene, CDR1 is MRHNA and CDR2 SNTAGT. V is trimmed back by 2 bases and J by 5 bases, and the junction contains 6 bases that no gene match accounts for. From its cysteine to its phenylalanine, the CDR3 spans 15 amino acids. Only CDR3 DNA remains: 45 bases, in frame from the first base. For deep sequencing of PBMC libraries, mostly 450 to 500 ng of input genomic DNA was used, and six replicates were run per sample. Following the manufacturer's instructions, the team built TCRbeta libraries using the immunoSEQ hsTCRbeta kit. Sequencing of the completed libraries took place using an Illumina NovaSeq 6000 S4 flow cell after they had been pooled to around 2.7 nM. On the authors' methods: The immunoSEQ Analyzer handled quality control and preprocessing of the raw data. The analysis was limited to productive rearrangements, and each clonotype was defined by a unique CDR3 amino acid sequence. Repertoire clonality was estimated as the Gini-Simpson index, computed with the R package tcR. Student's t test was used to compare Gini indices, and Pearson correlation was used to assess associations with tumor size change. TCRdb took over this immuneACCESS table, retaining in-frame rearrangements with V and J assigned. Such tables are incomplete; in checked studies, under half of the missing clones stem from an unresolved V gene, and the remainder is unexplained. The V and J calls and clone size were taken over from that table, and D and trimming were inferred from the DNA. The sample table lists roughly 40,000 clones, about three quarters of them with a count of one. The ten largest clones take up around 4.4% of the sample.

Recombination linked TRBV6-4 to TRBJ2-1, with TRBD2 matching 7 junction bases. This clonotype originated in a person aged 40 to 85 with oral cavity squamous cell carcinoma. The sequenced sample was PBMCs, obtained after nivolumab (anti-PD-1) treatment. The sequenced DNA: TGTGCCAGCAGTGACCGATTAGCGGGTAACAATGAGCAGTTCTTC. It translates to CASSDRLAGNNEQFF.